This T cell receptor (beta chain) was retrieved from a study of blood T cell repertoires in COVID-19. Background on the study: The samples span acute and convalescent COVID-19 from the United States, Italy and Spain. Nucleic acid was either cDNA or gDNA, and it came from T cells, B-cell-depleted T cells, or PBMCs.

In the original analysis: Cell counts per sample came from amplifying reference gene primers. Some clones are missing from TCRdb's copy, which holds only in-frame ones; the method was immunoSEQ multiplex PCR. D and trimming come from the DNA, and the V and J calls and clone size come from that table. This sample has 300,000 to 350,000 clones, with over 75% found just once. The length of the CDR3 is 16 residues. V lost 3 bases and J lost 0, with 13 bases in between. Per germline, CDR1 LNHNV and CDR2 YYDKDF (reference sequence). The study recruited people aged 18 to 89 years across roughly 23 US areas. This chain links TRBV15 with TRBJ2-3; the D gene is possibly TRBD1 (6 bases). What was sequenced was PBMCs or T cells enriched from blood (not recorded which). The clonotype comes from a man aged 30-40 years who had recovered from COVID-19. CDR3 sequence reads: CATSSGQTTSTDTQYF. Here the CDR3 DNA reads TGTGCCACCAGCAGCGGACAGACGACTAGCACAGATACGCAGTATTTT.